The rows below give T cell receptor beta chains drawn from one sample of a study of control samples from healthy donors and cancer patients. Sequencing used immunoSEQ multiplex PCR; TCRdb keeps in-frame clones, though not all of them. The sample records under 80,000 clones, less than 95% being singletons. The sequenced sample consisted of blood. Receptors originate from a woman in her thirties in good health. Both conserved end residues are part of each CDR3. Fields, in order: J gene, V gene, CDR3 protein.

>TRBJ2-1|TRBV25-1
CASVQDSYNEQFF
>TRBJ2-2|TRBV14
CASRQLIVGELFF
>TRBJ1-5|TRBV7-9
CASSFSTGGRGNQPQHF
>TRBJ2-3|TRBV5-6
CASSLYGPTGVGDTQYF
>TRBJ2-7|TRBV11-2
CASSSSYEQYF
>TRBJ1-5|TRBV2
CASSDRAYNQPQHF
>TRBJ2-1|TRBV5-4
CASSFPGQGGNEQFF
>TRBJ1-1|TRBV30
CAWSKNSNTEAFF
>TRBJ1-2|TRBV3-1/TRBV3-2
CASSRQGKNYGYTF
>TRBJ2-7|TRBV3-1/TRBV3-2
CASSRWASDYEQYF
>TRBJ2-3|TRBV7-2
CASSPYTGSTDTQYF